This TCR beta chain stems from a study of STAT5B mutations in CD4+ large granular lymphocyte leukemia. In the study overall: Among healthy donors, a particular HLA allele went with more CDR3 'QG' motifs.

Study-level results: The CD4+ versus CD8+ T-LGLL clonality difference may reflect limited sample size.

Trimming removed 5 bases from V and 3 bases from J; junction bases left unmatched: 9. CDR1 and CDR2 (germline): SEHNR, FQNEAQ (reference sequence). The CDR3 is 17 amino acids. Comments on this clone: Its target is unknown.

This was a survey-level run. Using immunoSEQ multiplex PCR, the repertoire was profiled, and TCRdb retains in-frame clones only, with some absent. Of around 29,000 clones in the sample, 70% to 85% are singletons; the top ten hold 5.5% to 8%. The receptor was derived from a human donor in good health. The rearrangement links TRBV7-9 to TRBJ1-5, with 11 bases fitting TRBD1. The sequenced material came from CD4+ T cells from blood buffy coats. CDR3 nucleotides: TGTGCCAGCAGCCGGGACAGGGGGAGTCGGGACAATCAGCCCCAGCATTTT. The encoded protein is CASSRDRGSRDNQPQHF.